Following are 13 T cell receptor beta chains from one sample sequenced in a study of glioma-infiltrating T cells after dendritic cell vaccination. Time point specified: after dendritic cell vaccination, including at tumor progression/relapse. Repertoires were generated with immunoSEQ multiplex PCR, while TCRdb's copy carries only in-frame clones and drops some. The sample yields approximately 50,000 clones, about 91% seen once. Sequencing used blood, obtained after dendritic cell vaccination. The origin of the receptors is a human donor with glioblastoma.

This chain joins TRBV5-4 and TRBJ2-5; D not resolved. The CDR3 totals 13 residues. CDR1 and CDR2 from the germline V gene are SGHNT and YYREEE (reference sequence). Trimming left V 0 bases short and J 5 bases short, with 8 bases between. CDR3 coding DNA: TGTGCCAGCAGCTTGGGAGCGATTGAGACCCAGTACTTC. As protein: CASSLGAIETQYF.

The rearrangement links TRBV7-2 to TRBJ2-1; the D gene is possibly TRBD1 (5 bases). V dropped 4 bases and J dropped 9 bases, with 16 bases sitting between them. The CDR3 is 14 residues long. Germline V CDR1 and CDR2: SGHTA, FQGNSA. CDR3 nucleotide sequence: TGTGCCAGCAGCTCCCGGACCAGGGTGGGTGAGCAGTTCTTC. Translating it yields CASSSRTRVGEQFF.

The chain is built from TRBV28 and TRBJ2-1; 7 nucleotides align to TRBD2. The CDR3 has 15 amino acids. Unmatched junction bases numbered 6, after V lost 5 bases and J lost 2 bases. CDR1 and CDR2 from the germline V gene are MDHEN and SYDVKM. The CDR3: CASSPPGLPYNEQFF. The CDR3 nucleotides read TGTGCCAGCAGTCCCCCGGGACTACCCTACAATGAGCAGTTCTTC.

The CDR3 reads CASSKRLKYEQYF. The CDR3 nucleotides are TGTGCCAGCAGCAAGAGACTTAAATACGAGCAGTACTTC. V and J are TRBV21-1 and TRBJ2-7; TRBD2, as called in the table, went unchecked against the DNA. TRBV21-1 is termed a pseudogene. The CDR3 extends over 13 amino acids.

CDR3 amino acids: CAISGEVAYEQYF. The CDR3 DNA follows: TGTGCCATCAGTGGGGAGGTGGCCTACGAGCAGTACTTC. The chain recombines TRBV10-3 with TRBJ2-7; a weak D match, TRBD2 (6 bases). The CDR3 sequence is 13 residues long. Germline values: CDR1 ENHRY, CDR2 SYGVKD. The V end lost 4 bases, the J end lost 2 bases, and 9 bases lay between the germline ends.

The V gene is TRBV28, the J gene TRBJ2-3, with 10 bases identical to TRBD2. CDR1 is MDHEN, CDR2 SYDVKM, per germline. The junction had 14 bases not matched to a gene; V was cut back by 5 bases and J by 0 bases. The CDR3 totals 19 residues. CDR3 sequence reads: CASSKGQLAGWTSTDTQYF. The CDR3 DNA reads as TGTGCCAGCAGTAAAGGTCAACTAGCGGGGTGGACTAGCACAGATACGCAGTATTTT.

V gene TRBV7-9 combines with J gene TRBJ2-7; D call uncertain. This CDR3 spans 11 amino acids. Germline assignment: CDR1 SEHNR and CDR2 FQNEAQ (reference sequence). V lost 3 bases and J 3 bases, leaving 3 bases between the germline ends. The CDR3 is CASSFSYEQYF. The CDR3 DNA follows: TGTGCCAGCAGCTTTAGCTACGAGCAGTACTTC.

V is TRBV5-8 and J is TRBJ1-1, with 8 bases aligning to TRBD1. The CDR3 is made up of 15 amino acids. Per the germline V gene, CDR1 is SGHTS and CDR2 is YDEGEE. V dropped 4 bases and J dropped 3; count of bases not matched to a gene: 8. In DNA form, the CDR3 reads TGTGCCAGCAGCCTTGGACAGGGATGGGACACTGAAGCTTTCTTT. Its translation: CASSLGQGWDTEAFF.

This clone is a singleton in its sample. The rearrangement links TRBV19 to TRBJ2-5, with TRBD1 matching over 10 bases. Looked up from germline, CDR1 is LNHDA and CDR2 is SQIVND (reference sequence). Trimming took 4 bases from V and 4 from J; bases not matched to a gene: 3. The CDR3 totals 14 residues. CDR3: CASSTGQGTETQYF. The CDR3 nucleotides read TGTGCCAGTAGTACGGGACAGGGGACAGAGACCCAGTACTTC.

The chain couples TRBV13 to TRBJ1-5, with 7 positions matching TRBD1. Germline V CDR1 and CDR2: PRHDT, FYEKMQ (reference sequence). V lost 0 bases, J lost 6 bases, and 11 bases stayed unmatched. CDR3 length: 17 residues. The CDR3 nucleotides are TGTGCCAGCAGCTTAGGCCCCGACAGGGTGTTCGGTCAGCCCCAGCATTTT. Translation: CASSLGPDRVFGQPQHF.

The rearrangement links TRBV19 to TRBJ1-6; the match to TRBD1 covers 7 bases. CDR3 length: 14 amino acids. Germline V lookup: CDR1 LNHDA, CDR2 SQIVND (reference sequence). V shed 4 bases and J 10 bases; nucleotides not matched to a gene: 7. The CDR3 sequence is CASSRGQRESPLHF. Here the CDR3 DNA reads TGTGCCAGTAGTAGGGGACAGAGGGAATCACCCCTCCACTTT.

CDR3 sequence (DNA): TGTGCCAGCAGCTTAGCAGGGGGCTTGGAGACCCAGTACTTC. Residues: CASSLAGGLETQYF. The rearrangement uses TRBV7-9 and TRBJ2-5; the match to TRBD1 covers 7 bases. J gave up 5 bases and V 0 bases, and 3 bases lay outside the gene matches. The CDR3 sequence is 14 residues long. The germline CDR1 and CDR2 sequences are SEHNR and FQNEAQ (reference sequence).

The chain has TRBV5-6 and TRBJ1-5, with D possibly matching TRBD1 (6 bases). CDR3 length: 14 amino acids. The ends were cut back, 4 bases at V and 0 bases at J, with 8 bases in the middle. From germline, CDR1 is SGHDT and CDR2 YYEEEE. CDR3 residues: CASSRTDSNQPQHF. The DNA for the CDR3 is TGTGCCAGCAGCCGGACAGATAGCAATCAGCCCCAGCATTTT.